The text below deals with one TCR beta chain. Its antigen has not been determined. Nothing much larger sits one base from this clone, and base qualities are not available. The data are from a study of blood T cell repertoires in COVID-19 (TCRdb year 2020). Looking at the study overall: Samples from collaborators originated in the United States, Italy and Spain and spanned both the acute and convalescent phases of COVID-19. The sample metadata nearly always contained a de-identified subject ID, COVID-19 status, age in years and sex. The repertoires were released in a freely available public database intended as a resource for research on the immune response to SARS-CoV-2. The samples were drawn from the first 160 participants of the ongoing ImmuneRACE study and from 950 to 1,500 subjects provided by 6 global collaborators. The prospective study material was composed of cDNA or gDNA derived from T cells, B-cell-depleted T cells, or PBMCs. Subjects who had been exposed to COVID-19, were actively infected with it, or had recovered from it provided the deeply sampled blood TCRbeta repertoires that made up the dataset. Where available, HLA class I and class II types were taken from metadata supplied by the sample provider and were not determined by assay-based typing.

The research as a whole found: The amount of clinical and demographic metadata varied by source and participant and was provided uncurated.

The immunoSEQ Assay, a bias-controlled multiplex PCR, was used to amplify TCRbeta CDR3 regions from genomic DNA. As for the authors' bioinformatics: Within the assay, amplification of reference gene primers was used to estimate how many nucleated cells each sample contained. To quantify the absolute abundance of each unique TCRbeta CDR3 rearrangement, sequence reads were collapsed and filtered. For each sample, productive Simpson clonality was calculated as the square root of Simpson's diversity index across productive rearrangements. The clones in this table, taken by TCRdb from immuneACCESS, are in-frame only. Not every clone is retained; where verified, under half of the shortfall comes from an unresolved V gene, and the cause of the rest is unknown. That table furnishes V, J and clone size, whereas the DNA furnished D and trimming. The sample table lists about 200,000 clones, approximately 84% of them with a count of one. In total, the top ten clones hold 6.5% to 7% of the sample.

Collaborating institutions collected whole blood in K2EDTA tubes following their own protocols. For TCRbeta analysis, collaborators shipped samples as frozen whole blood, isolated PBMCs, or DNA extracted from either of those sample types. V lost 4 bases and J lost 0 bases, and the count of bases not matched to a germline gene is 1. The CDR3 covers 15 residues, taking in both the cysteine and the phenylalanine. Only the CDR3 DNA is retained, 45 bases long and in frame from the first base. Sequences KGHDR (CDR1) and SFDVKD (CDR2) are obtained from the germline V gene. The TCR sequence derives from a human donor with acute or convalescent COVID-19. The donor label of this sample is uncertain. Here the chain combines TRBV24-1 and TRBJ2-3, with 9 bases matching TRBD2. Sequencing was done on a sample of peripheral blood. The CDR3 protein is CATSETSGSTDTQYF. The DNA sequence is as follows: TGTGCCACCAGTGAAACTAGCGGGAGCACAGATACGCAGTATTTT.